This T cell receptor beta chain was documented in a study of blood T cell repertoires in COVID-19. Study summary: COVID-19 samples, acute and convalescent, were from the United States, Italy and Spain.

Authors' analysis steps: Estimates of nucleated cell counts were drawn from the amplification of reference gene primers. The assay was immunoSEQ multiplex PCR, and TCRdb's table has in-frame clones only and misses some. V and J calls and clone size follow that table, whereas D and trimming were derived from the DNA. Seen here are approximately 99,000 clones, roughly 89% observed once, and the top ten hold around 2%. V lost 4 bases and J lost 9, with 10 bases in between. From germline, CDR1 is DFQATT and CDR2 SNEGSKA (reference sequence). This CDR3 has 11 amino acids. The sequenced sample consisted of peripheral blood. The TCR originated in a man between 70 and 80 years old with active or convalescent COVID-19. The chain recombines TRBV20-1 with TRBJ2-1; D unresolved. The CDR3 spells CSANARSEQFF. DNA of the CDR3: TGCAGTGCTAACGCTAGGTCTGAGCAGTTCTTC.